These T cell receptor beta chains were read from a single sample in a study of shared clonotypes between healthy human individuals. The table came from immunoSEQ multiplex PCR; TCRdb's copy has only in-frame clones and leaves some out. The sample includes millions of clones, more than 80% of them seen just once. Sequenced input: naive CD4+ T cells sorted from blood. The receptors shown here come from a man younger than 30 in good health. Each CDR3 is given with its conserved first and last residue. A D gene is named only where the DNA matches it firmly. Clone sizes are given selectively: once, few, many, or a class where the clone is expanded.

j_call d_call v_call clone_size cdr3_aa cdr3_nt
TRBJ2-3 . TRBV25-1 . CASTRDSPLADTQYF TGTGCCAGCACCCGGGACTCCCCCCTGGCAGATACGCAGTATTTT
TRBJ2-5 TRBD2 TRBV10-2 . CASSESTSGWETQYF TGCGCCAGCAGTGAGTCCACTAGCGGTTGGGAGACCCAGTACTTC
TRBJ2-2 TRBD1 TRBV2 few CASNYRTGFPGELFF TGTGCCAGCAATTATAGGACAGGGTTTCCCGGGGAGCTGTTTTTT
TRBJ1-1 TRBD1 TRBV28 . CASIRTGNTEAFF TGTGCCAGCATCAGGACAGGTAACACTGAAGCTTTCTTT
TRBJ1-5 TRBD1 TRBV4-1 . CASSLSVWDRASYSNQPQHF TGCGCCAGCAGCCTCTCTGTTTGGGACAGGGCCTCCTATAGCAATCAGCCCCAGCATTTT
TRBJ2-6 . TRBV4-1 . CASSPGTIGANVLTF TGCGCCAGCAGCCCCGGGACAATTGGGGCCAACGTCCTGACTTTC
TRBJ2-5 . TRBV12-5 once CASGLRGGGSETQYF TGTGCTAGTGGTTTGAGAGGGGGAGGGAGTGAGACCCAGTACTTC
TRBJ2-7 TRBD1 TRBV7-9 . CASSPGTGIPKSSYEQYF TGTGCCAGCAGCCCCGGGACAGGGATTCCCAAGAGCTCCTACGAGCAGTACTTC
TRBJ1-2 TRBD1 TRBV5-1 . CASRDSGGYTF TGCGCCAGCCGGGACAGCGGGGGCTACACCTTC
TRBJ1-6 . TRBV5-1 . CASSLEGGTIGSPLHF TGCGCCAGCAGCTTGGAGGGGGGGACAATTGGGTCACCCCTCCACTTT
TRBJ1-1 . TRBV30 . CAWSAVVAEAFF TGTGCCTGGAGTGCTGTCGTAGCTGAAGCTTTCTTT
TRBJ2-7 TRBD1 TRBV27 . CASRIQGRSYEQYF TGTGCCAGCAGAATACAGGGGCGCTCCTACGAGCAGTACTTC
TRBJ1-1 TRBD1 TRBV5-1 once CASSAPGQGAPKDTEAFF TGCGCCAGCAGCGCCCCGGGACAGGGGGCGCCGAAAGACACTGAAGCTTTCTTT
TRBJ1-1 . TRBV5-1 . CASSTWGRLNTEAFF TGCGCCAGCAGTACCTGGGGGCGCCTGAACACTGAAGCTTTCTTT
TRBJ1-1 . TRBV7-9 . CAVSWEFMNTEAFF TGTGCCGTATCCTGGGAGTTCATGAACACTGAAGCTTTCTTT
TRBJ2-1 TRBD2 TRBV4-3 . CASSQNGLAGAEQFF TGCGCCAGCAGCCAAAACGGACTAGCGGGAGCTGAGCAGTTCTTC
TRBJ2-7 TRBD1 TRBV6-5 . CASSYSLDRGHEQYF TGTGCCAGCAGTTACTCGCTGGACAGGGGCCACGAGCAGTACTTC
TRBJ1-1 TRBD1 TRBV6-5 few CASSYADRVNTEAFF TGTGCCAGCAGTTACGCCGACAGGGTGAACACTGAAGCTTTCTTT
TRBJ2-1 TRBD2 TRBV2 . CASRSLAGGTYNEQFF TGTGCCAGCAGATCTCTAGCGGGAGGGACCTACAATGAGCAGTTCTTC
TRBJ2-7 TRBD1 TRBV5-1 . CASSVIQGAREQYF TGCGCCAGCAGCGTGATACAGGGGGCGAGGGAGCAGTACTTC
TRBJ2-5 TRBD1 TRBV5-4 once CASSSGTGGFGETQYF TGTGCCAGCAGCTCCGGGACAGGGGGCTTCGGGGAGACCCAGTACTTC
TRBJ1-5 . TRBV4-3 . CASSQDRHQPQHF TGCGCCAGCAGCCAAGATCGGCATCAGCCCCAGCATTTT
TRBJ1-5 . TRBV5-6 few CASSRGNQPQHF TGTGCCAGCAGCCGAGGAAATCAGCCCCAGCATTTT
TRBJ2-7 . TRBV6-6 . CASSTGPEQYF TGTGCCAGCAGTACAGGGCCCGAGCAGTACTTC
TRBJ2-1 TRBD2 TRBV27 . CASSPKGGAMDEQFF TGTGCCAGCAGTCCAAAGGGAGGGGCTATGGATGAGCAGTTCTTC
TRBJ2-1 TRBD1 TRBV19 . CASSVRDREYNEQFF TGTGCCAGTAGTGTTCGGGACAGGGAATACAATGAGCAGTTCTTC
TRBJ1-6 . TRBV4-1 few CASSRWDTSNSPLHF TGCGCCAGCAGCCGTTGGGACACCTCTAATTCACCCCTCCACTTT
TRBJ2-2 . TRBV19 once CASRQVGLTGELFF TGTGCCAGTAGACAGGTGGGCCTCACCGGGGAGCTGTTTTTT
TRBJ1-2 . TRBV18 . CASSPLDSTYGYTF TGTGCCAGCTCACCTCTCGACAGCACCTATGGCTACACCTTC
TRBJ2-1 TRBD2 TRBV5-1 . CASSLGTSGRDGEQFF TGCGCCAGCAGCTTGGGGACTAGCGGGAGGGACGGTGAGCAGTTCTTC
TRBJ1-2 . TRBV12-2 . CASLNYGYTF TGTGCAAGTCTCAATTATGGCTACACCTTC
TRBJ2-3 . TRBV20-1 . CSARRDTQYF TGCAGTGCCCGACGGGATACGCAGTATTTT
TRBJ2-2 . TRBV4-1 . CASSQLGLSNTGELFF TGCGCCAGCAGCCAATTAGGACTGTCGAACACCGGGGAGCTGTTTTTT
TRBJ2-5 . TRBV19 . CASSIGKGGSETQYF TGTGCCAGTAGTATAGGGAAAGGGGGTTCGGAGACCCAGTACTTC
TRBJ2-2 TRBD1 TRBV18 . CASSQGQGLTGELFF TGTGCCAGCTCACAAGGACAGGGTCTCACCGGGGAGCTGTTTTTT
TRBJ1-4 TRBD1 TRBV27 . CASSLRGQGYEKLFF TGTGCCAGCAGTTTAAGGGGACAGGGTTATGAAAAACTGTTTTTT
TRBJ2-1 . TRBV5-1 . CASSTYQGGHNEQFF TGCGCCAGCAGCACCTACCAGGGAGGTCACAATGAGCAGTTCTTC
TRBJ1-2 TRBD1 TRBV2 once CASSTLEQGNGYTF TGTGCCAGCAGCACCTTGGAACAGGGGAATGGCTACACCTTC
TRBJ1-1 . TRBV13 . CASSPRGAYGTEAFF TGTGCCAGCAGCCCCCGGGGGGCATACGGCACTGAAGCTTTCTTT
TRBJ1-2 . TRBV6-1 . CASSEVQLYGYTF TGTGCCAGCAGTGAAGTTCAGCTTTATGGCTACACCTTC
TRBJ2-1 . TRBV6-5 . CASRTGSSYNEQFF TGTGCCAGCAGAACAGGGAGCTCCTACAATGAGCAGTTCTTC
TRBJ1-2 . TRBV9 once CASSAQGYGYTF TGTGCCAGCAGCGCCCAGGGCTATGGCTACACCTTC
TRBJ2-5 TRBD1 TRBV5-6 . CASSLLGQPQETQYF TGTGCCAGCAGCTTACTGGGACAGCCTCAAGAGACCCAGTACTTC
TRBJ2-5 . TRBV6-5 . CASSSPSFALETQYF TGTGCCAGCAGTTCCCCGTCCTTCGCCTTAGAGACCCAGTACTTC
TRBJ2-1 . TRBV7-8 . CASSAHTLGGVSYNEQFF TGTGCCAGCAGCGCTCACACCCTTGGGGGAGTTTCCTACAATGAGCAGTTCTTC
TRBJ2-1 TRBD2 TRBV7-2 . CASSLGQSGGATDEQFF TGTGCCAGCAGCTTAGGACAGAGCGGGGGGGCGACGGATGAGCAGTTCTTC
TRBJ2-7 . TRBV6-6 . CASRDRDGSYEQYF TGTGCCAGCAGAGACCGGGACGGCTCCTACGAGCAGTACTTC
TRBJ1-2 . TRBV19 . CASSTIGLRDTSRGSNYGYTF TGTGCCAGTAGTACCATCGGTCTGCGGGACACATCGAGGGGCTCTAACTATGGCTACACCTTC
TRBJ2-7 TRBD1 TRBV5-1 . CASRGQGDSEQYF TGCGCCAGCCGAGGACAGGGAGACTCCGAGCAGTACTTC
TRBJ2-2 TRBD1 TRBV19 . CASNLGQATGELFF TGTGCCAGTAACCTAGGACAGGCCACCGGGGAGCTGTTTTTT
TRBJ2-1 . TRBV15 . CATSRASIGYNEQFF TGTGCCACCAGCAGAGCTTCTATCGGATACAATGAGCAGTTCTTC
TRBJ2-7 TRBD2 TRBV9 . CASSAGTSVYEQYF TGTGCCAGCAGCGCCGGGACTAGCGTCTACGAGCAGTACTTC
TRBJ2-5 . TRBV14 . CASSHGETQYF TGTGCCAGCAGCCATGGAGAGACCCAGTACTTC
TRBJ2-2 . TRBV5-1 . CASSPRAGSSGELFF TGCGCCAGCAGCCCGAGGGCAGGGAGTTCCGGGGAGCTGTTTTTT
TRBJ2-5 . TRBV18 once CASSLVYQETQYF TGTGCCAGCTCACTGGTGTACCAAGAGACCCAGTACTTC
TRBJ1-1 . TRBV7-9 . CASSLQQGETEAFF TGTGCCAGCAGCTTACAGCAGGGTGAGACTGAAGCTTTCTTT
TRBJ2-7 . TRBV5-1 . CASRGGAGSSYEQYF TGCGCCAGCAGAGGAGGTGCGGGGTCCTCCTACGAGCAGTACTTC
TRBJ2-3 . TRBV13 . CASSPSRKVSVGADTQYF TGTGCCAGCAGCCCGAGCCGAAAGGTTAGTGTCGGCGCAGATACGCAGTATTTT
TRBJ1-1 . TRBV5-4 few CASSVGAGLGTEAFF TGTGCCAGCAGCGTCGGGGCGGGGTTGGGGACTGAAGCTTTCTTT